These T cell receptor beta chains were read from a single sample in a study of blood T cell repertoires in COVID-19. TCRdb keeps only in-frame clones here, not all; method: immunoSEQ multiplex PCR. The sample shows more than 250,000 clones, approximately 78% of them seen only once. Input material: PBMCs or T cells enriched from blood (not recorded which). These receptors were taken from a man aged 35-49 years who had been exposed to COVID-19. Both conserved end residues are part of each CDR3. The order of the fields is V gene, clone size, D gene, J gene, CDR3 protein, CDR3 DNA. The D gene is left open where the match is weak. Clone size is shown for a subset of rows, as once, few, many or a class of expanded clone.

TRBV5-4	NA	TRBD1	TRBJ2-2	CASSPIRRDRVNTGELFF	TGTGCCAGCAGCCCGATACGCCGGGACAGGGTGAACACCGGGGAGCTGTTTTTT
TRBV24-1	NA	TRBD1	TRBJ2-3	CATDGTGDPDTQYF	TGTGCCACGGATGGGACAGGGGATCCAGATACGCAGTATTTT
TRBV30	once	TRBD1	TRBJ2-7	CAWSGRRGRAYEQYF	TGTGCCTGGAGTGGTCGAAGGGGGCGAGCCTACGAGCAGTACTTC
TRBV10-3	once	NA	TRBJ2-2	CAIVSNTGELFF	TGTGCCATCGTATCGAACACCGGGGAGCTGTTTTTT
TRBV6-5	once	NA	TRBJ2-5	CASSTRGIQETQYF	TGTGCCAGCAGTACCAGAGGTATTCAAGAGACCCAGTACTTC
TRBV27	NA	NA	TRBJ2-7	CASSLAGQHYEQYF	TGTGCCAGCAGTTTAGCAGGACAACACTACGAGCAGTACTTC
TRBV5-1	NA	TRBD1	TRBJ1-3	CASSLRGGQGFKNTIYF	TGCGCCAGCAGCTTACGAGGGGGACAGGGATTTAAAAACACCATATATTTT
TRBV10-3	NA	NA	TRBJ1-4	CAISEGPKTNEKLFF	TGTGCCATCAGTGAGGGGCCTAAAACTAATGAAAAACTGTTTTTT
TRBV6-6	once	NA	TRBJ1-2	CASSYSRGNYGYTF	TGTGCCAGCAGTTACTCCAGGGGTAACTATGGCTACACCTTC
TRBV2	few	TRBD1	TRBJ1-6	CASKGQYNSPLHF	TGTGCCAGCAAGGGACAGTATAATTCACCCCTCCACTTT
TRBV18	NA	TRBD1	TRBJ1-6	CASSPRDSLMSPLHF	TGTGCCAGCTCCCCCCGGGACAGCTTAATGTCACCCCTCCACTTT
TRBV6-5	NA	TRBD2	TRBJ2-4	CASSSLGLAVKNIQYF	TGTGCCAGCAGTTCCCTCGGACTAGCGGTCAAAAACATTCAGTACTTC
TRBV2	NA	TRBD2	TRBJ2-1	CASTSPGTSGSGEQFF	TGTGCCAGCACCTCCCCCGGGACTAGCGGGAGTGGTGAGCAGTTCTTC
TRBV5-4	NA	NA	TRBJ2-3	CASSPVGVRSTDTQYF	TGTGCCAGCTCCCCTGTGGGCGTCCGAAGCACAGATACGCAGTATTTT
TRBV30	NA	NA	TRBJ2-7	CAWTSGVLDEQYF	TGTGCCTGGACTTCAGGGGTTCTAGACGAGCAGTACTTC
TRBV9	NA	TRBD2	TRBJ2-2	CASSVSGRATFSTGELFF	TGTGCCAGCAGCGTCAGCGGGAGGGCCACGTTCTCCACCGGGGAGCTGTTTTTT
TRBV7-6	NA	NA	TRBJ1-2	CASSSAGAYGYTF	TGTGCCAGCAGCTCGGCAGGGGCCTATGGCTACACCTTC
TRBV6-5	NA	NA	TRBJ1-1	CASSPPRVRAEAFF	TGTGCCAGCAGTCCCCCCCGGGTGAGAGCTGAAGCTTTCTTT
TRBV19	NA	NA	TRBJ2-3	CASMVGGGADTQYF	TGTGCCAGTATGGTGGGGGGTGGAGCAGATACGCAGTATTTT
TRBV5-6	once	TRBD1	TRBJ2-7	CASSLGWDSYYEQYF	TGTGCCAGCAGCTTGGGATGGGACAGTTACTACGAGCAGTACTTC
TRBV3-1/TRBV3-2	few	TRBD2	TRBJ2-3	CASRYGAGGMFTDTQYF	TGTGCCAGCAGATACGGGGCGGGAGGAATGTTCACAGATACGCAGTATTTT
TRBV12-3/TRBV12-4	once	NA	TRBJ1-2	CASSLWARGYTF	TGTGCCAGCAGTTTATGGGCCCGTGGCTACACCTTC
TRBV24-1	NA	NA	TRBJ1-6	CATFFGGVGNSPLHF	TGTGCCACTTTTTTTGGGGGCGTTGGAAATTCACCCCTCCACTTT
TRBV7-2	NA	NA	TRBJ1-1	CASSLAGGNTEAFF	TGTGCCAGCAGCTTAGCGGGGGGGAACACTGAAGCTTTCTTT
TRBV7-9	NA	TRBD1	TRBJ1-6	CASSLGVGTVNSPLHF	TGTGCCAGCAGCTTAGGGGTCGGGACAGTCAATTCACCCCTCCACTTT
TRBV21-1	once	NA	TRBJ2-1	CASSKDWRDRDPNEQFF	TGTGCCAGCAGCAAAGATTGGCGGGACAGAGACCCTAATGAGCAGTTCTTC
TRBV5-4	NA	NA	TRBJ2-2	CASSPLVATGELFF	TGTGCCAGCAGCCCACTAGTCGCCACCGGGGAGCTGTTTTTT
TRBV6-5	NA	NA	TRBJ1-1	CARPEGENLNTEAFF	TGTGCCCGCCCGGAGGGAGAGAACCTTAACACTGAAGCTTTCTTT
TRBV24-1	NA	NA	TRBJ1-2	CATSGGGPGYTF	TGTGCCACCAGTGGGGGGGGCCCTGGCTACACCTTC
TRBV29-1	NA	NA	TRBJ1-2	CTGAPVYGYTF	TGCACTGGGGCGCCTGTCTATGGCTACACCTTC
TRBV5-1	few	TRBD2	TRBJ2-7	CASSSLAGFEQYF	TGCGCCAGCAGCTCGCTAGCGGGATTCGAGCAGTACTTC
TRBV5-1	NA	TRBD1	TRBJ2-5	CASQTTGTVKQETQYF	TGCGCCAGCCAGACAACCGGGACAGTCAAACAAGAGACCCAGTACTTC
TRBV7-9	NA	NA	TRBJ2-7	CASSFGVAYEQYF	TGTGCCAGCAGCTTCGGGGTGGCCTACGAGCAGTACTTC
TRBV30	once	NA	TRBJ2-7	CAWSVGVGEQYF	TGTGCCTGGAGTGTAGGGGTAGGAGAGCAGTACTTC
TRBV29-1	NA	TRBD1	TRBJ1-3	CSVGGGTGNTIYF	TGCAGCGTCGGAGGGGGCACTGGAAACACCATATATTTT
TRBV12-3/TRBV12-4	NA	NA	TRBJ1-1	CASSLWGGEAFF	TGTGCCAGCAGTCTCTGGGGGGGTGAAGCTTTCTTT
TRBV7-9	once	TRBD2	TRBJ2-1	CASSITSGLYNEQFF	TGTGCCAGCAGCATCACTAGCGGACTATACAATGAGCAGTTCTTC
TRBV30	NA	TRBD2	TRBJ2-1	CAWRREGNEQFF	TGTGCCTGGAGGCGGGAGGGAAATGAGCAGTTCTTC
TRBV18	NA	NA	TRBJ2-1	CASLRQGGYNEQFF	TGTGCCAGCCTCAGACAGGGAGGCTACAATGAGCAGTTCTTC